Listed below are T cell receptor beta chains from one sample, sequenced in a study of regulatory T cells in long-lasting Graves disease. TCRdb processed the multiplex PCR reads anew with MiXCR; each CDR3 protein has one entry. The sample lists fewer than 650,000 distinct CDR3 sequences; approximately 15% were seen once. This same sample was also part of a study on T cells in Graves' hyperthyroidism and ophthalmopathy.

This sample comprised peripheral blood mononuclear cells (PBMCs), obtained at new diagnosis, from a patient treated with antithyroid drugs. Every receptor here comes from a woman aged 25 to 39 with Graves disease. CDR3s include the opening cysteine and the closing phenylalanine or tryptophan. The D gene is left open where the match is weak. Size is stated for part of the rows, as once, few or many counts, or as a class when the clone is expanded.

>TRBJ1-3|-|many|TRBV3-1
CASSQVGNTIYF
TGTGCCAGCAGCCAAGTTGGAAACACCATATATTTT
>TRBJ2-7|-|many|TRBV11-2
CASALPDEQYF
TGTGCGAGCGCACTTCCGGACGAGCAGTACTTC
>TRBJ2-4|-|few|TRBV5-1
CASSLDLKNIQYF
TGCGCCAGCAGCTTGGACCTCAAAAACATTCAGTACTTC
>TRBJ1-5|TRBD1|-|TRBV28
CASVTGGLSNQPQHF
TGTGCCAGCGTTACAGGGGGATTGAGCAATCAGCCCCAGCATTTT
>TRBJ1-1|TRBD1|many|TRBV3-1
CASSQGDSLFAFF
TGTGCCAGCAGCCAAGGGGACAGCCTCTTTGCTTTCTTT
>TRBJ1-1|-|many|TRBV20-1
CSARDAGGRMNTEAFF
TGCAGTGCTAGAGATGCTGGGGGGCGCATGAACACTGAAGCTTTCTTT
>TRBJ2-7|TRBD1|-|TRBV6-1
CASAQDQQGWDEQYF
TGTGCCAGCGCCCAAGATCAACAGGGGTGGGACGAGCAGTACTTC
>TRBJ2-3|-|few|TRBV5-6
CASSLFLASGTDTQYF
TGTGCCAGCAGCTTGTTCCTCGCCTCGGGCACAGATACGCAGTATTTT
>TRBJ2-3|-|many|TRBV7-9
CASSFPDGADTQYF
TGTGCCAGCAGCTTCCCCGACGGGGCAGATACGCAGTATTTT
>TRBJ2-1|TRBD1|many|TRBV28
CASREHGTGTYNEQFF
TGTGCCAGCAGGGAACACGGGACAGGGACCTACAATGAGCAGTTCTTC
>TRBJ2-7|TRBD1|many|TRBV7-8
CASSKQGAVYEQYF
TGTGCCAGCAGCAAACAGGGGGCCGTTTACGAGCAGTACTTC
>TRBJ1-1|TRBD1|many|TRBV2
CASSVPGQATEAFF
TGTGCCAGCAGTGTCCCGGGACAGGCTACTGAAGCTTTCTTT
>TRBJ2-1|-|-|TRBV30
CAWTLMARDKYNEQFF
TGTGCCTGGACCCTTATGGCCAGGGACAAGTACAATGAGCAGTTCTTC
>TRBJ2-7|TRBD1|few|TRBV28
CASGDSPIFYEQYF
TGTGCCAGCGGGGACAGTCCGATTTTCTACGAGCAGTACTTC
>TRBJ2-7|TRBD1|few|TRBV6-1
CASSPGGKKVEQYF
TGTGCCAGCAGTCCAGGGGGAAAGAAGGTCGAGCAGTACTTC
>TRBJ1-1|-|many|TRBV30
CAWMLGSGWALAEAFF
TGTGCCTGGATGCTTGGTTCAGGGTGGGCGCTGGCTGAAGCTTTCTTT
>TRBJ2-7|TRBD2|many|TRBV28
CASSLSWFGIAGSYEQYF
TGTGCCAGCAGTTTAAGCTGGTTCGGCATAGCGGGATCCTACGAGCAGTACTTC
>TRBJ2-3|-|-|TRBV5-1
CASSYGEIPDTQYF
TGCGCCAGCAGCTACGGGGAGATCCCAGATACGCAGTATTTT
>TRBJ1-2|-|many|TRBV12-3/TRBV12-4
CASSSRGLGSRNYGYTF
TGTGCCAGCAGTTCCAGGGGTCTAGGTTCGCGTAACTATGGCTACACCTTC
>TRBJ2-7|-|-|TRBV19
CASSIDRDPYEQYF
TGTGCCAGTAGTATAGATCGGGACCCCTACGAGCAGTACTTC
>TRBJ2-3|-|-|TRBV20-1
CSAQGTSNTDTQYF
TGCAGTGCGCAGGGGACTTCCAACACAGATACGCAGTATTTT
>TRBJ1-6|-|many|TRBV5-1
CASSLDRTNSPLHF
TGCGCCAGCAGCTTGGACAGGACTAATTCACCCCTCCACTTT
>TRBJ1-2|TRBD1|-|TRBV13
CASSLDKDRVLYGYTF
TGTGCCAGCAGCTTAGATAAGGACAGGGTTCTTTATGGCTACACCTTC
>TRBJ1-2|-|-|TRBV14
CASSQTALSGRYTF
TGTGCCAGCAGCCAAACGGCGTTATCCGGTCGCTACACCTTC
>TRBJ2-1|-|many|TRBV2
CASRGLVEQFF
TGTGCCAGCAGGGGCTTAGTTGAGCAGTTCTTC
>TRBJ1-1|TRBD1|many|TRBV2
CASSEAGQGAFF
TGTGCCAGCAGTGAAGCGGGACAGGGAGCTTTCTTT
>TRBJ2-3|-|few|TRBV7-9
CASSSDTQYF
TGTGCCAGCAGCTCGGATACGCAGTATTTT
>TRBJ2-7|-|few|TRBV27
CASSLGPGRTTGGWQPYYEQYF
TGTGCCAGCAGTTTAGGGCCGGGAAGGACCACAGGAGGTTGGCAACCTTACTACGAGCAGTACTTC
>TRBJ2-1|-|few|TRBV12-3/TRBV12-4
CASSLTPHEQFF
TGTGCCAGCAGTTTAACCCCCCATGAGCAGTTCTTC
>TRBJ2-1|TRBD2|-|TRBV7-8
CASSLELAGGLEQFF
TGTGCCAGCAGCTTAGAATTAGCGGGAGGCCTTGAGCAGTTCTTC
>TRBJ2-2|-|many|TRBV7-2
CASRLLPTGELFF
TGTGCCAGCAGATTGCTACCAACAGGGGAGCTGTTTTTT
>TRBJ2-7|-|-|TRBV5-1
CASSLMRSTSYEQYF
TGCGCCAGCAGCTTGATGCGGTCCACCTCCTACGAGCAGTACTTC
>TRBJ2-3|TRBD1|many|TRBV12-3/TRBV12-4
CASSKQGPGDTQYF
TGTGCCAGCAGCAAACAGGGGCCCGGAGATACGCAGTATTTT
>TRBJ2-3|-|few|TRBV7-3
CASSFGSSSTDTQYF
TGTGCCAGCAGCTTCGGGAGTTCTAGCACAGATACGCAGTATTTT
>TRBJ1-2|-|many|TRBV2
CASSVASTTDGYTF
TGTGCCAGCAGTGTTGCCTCTACGACAGACGGCTACACCTTC
>TRBJ1-5|TRBD1|-|TRBV12-3/TRBV12-4
CASSLVGNRGYQPQHF
TGTGCCAGCAGTTTAGTGGGGAACAGGGGATATCAGCCCCAGCATTTT
>TRBJ2-1|TRBD2|many|TRBV6-1
CASKTTSGGYNEQFF
TGTGCCAGCAAGACGACTAGCGGAGGATACAATGAGCAGTTCTTC
>TRBJ2-1|TRBD2|-|TRBV7-2
CASSLALTSGPPYNEQFF
TGTGCCAGCAGCTTAGCCCTGACTAGCGGACCTCCGTACAATGAGCAGTTCTTC
>TRBJ2-3|-|many|TRBV20-1
CSARDPASGTDTQYF
TGCAGTGCTAGAGACCCGGCTAGCGGCACAGATACGCAGTATTTT
>TRBJ2-7|TRBD2|-|TRBV10-1
CAVPGLDYEQYF
TGCGCCGTTCCGGGACTAGACTACGAGCAGTACTTC
>TRBJ2-1|-|-|TRBV28
CASRPGQSSYNEQFF
TGTGCCAGCAGGCCTGGACAGAGCTCCTACAATGAGCAGTTCTTC
>TRBJ1-2|TRBD1|-|TRBV24-1
CATSDQDRDYGYTF
TGTGCCACCAGTGATCAGGACAGGGATTATGGCTACACCTTC
>TRBJ2-6|TRBD1|-|TRBV28
CASIQGARGANVLTF
TGTGCCAGCATCCAGGGGGCGCGGGGGGCCAACGTCCTGACTTTC
>TRBJ2-2|TRBD2|-|TRBV13
CASSLGLASSNTGELFF
TGTGCCAGCAGCTTAGGACTAGCGAGTTCGAACACCGGGGAGCTGTTTTTT
>TRBJ2-5|-|many|TRBV28
CASSFRGQLQETQYF
TGTGCCAGCAGTTTCCGGGGGCAGCTCCAAGAGACCCAGTACTTC
>TRBJ2-1|TRBD2|-|TRBV20-1
CSAQQLAGAIVSYNEQFF
TGCAGTGCCCAACAACTAGCGGGAGCCATTGTTTCCTACAATGAGCAGTTCTTC
>TRBJ2-5|TRBD1|-|TRBV20-1
CSARPFSGQGMETQYF
TGCAGTGCTAGGCCTTTCTCGGGACAGGGGATGGAGACCCAGTACTTC
>TRBJ1-1|-|few|TRBV27
CASSLGESTEAFF
TGTGCCAGCAGTTTAGGGGAGTCCACTGAAGCTTTCTTT
>TRBJ1-1|TRBD1|-|TRBV18
CASLTSGGTEAFF
TGTGCCAGCCTAACTTCAGGGGGCACTGAAGCTTTCTTT
>TRBJ1-1|-|few|TRBV19
CASSIRRGDEAFF
TGTGCCAGTAGTATTCGCAGGGGCGATGAAGCTTTCTTT
>TRBJ1-5|TRBD1|-|TRBV20-1
CSARKVGQLGQPQHF
TGCAGTGCTAGGAAAGTGGGACAGCTGGGTCAGCCCCAGCATTTT
>TRBJ2-7|-|many|TRBV20-1
CSARRALRDTGSAYEQYF
TGCAGTGCCAGGCGGGCCCTACGGGACACGGGATCCGCCTACGAGCAGTACTTC